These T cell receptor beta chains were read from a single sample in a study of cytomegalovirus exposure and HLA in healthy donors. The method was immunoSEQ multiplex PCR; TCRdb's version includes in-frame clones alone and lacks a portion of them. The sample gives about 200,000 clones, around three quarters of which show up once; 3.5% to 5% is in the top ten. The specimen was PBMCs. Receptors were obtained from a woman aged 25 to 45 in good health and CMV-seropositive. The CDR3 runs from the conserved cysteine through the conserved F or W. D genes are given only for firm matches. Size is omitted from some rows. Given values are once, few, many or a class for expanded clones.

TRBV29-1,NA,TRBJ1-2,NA,TGCAGCGTTGAAGACAGGGCCAGCTATGGCTACACCTTC,CSVEDRASYGYTF
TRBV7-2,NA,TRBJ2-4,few,TGTGCCAGCAGCTTTGAGTCCGGGACGGAGGGAAACATTCAGTACTTC,CASSFESGTEGNIQYF
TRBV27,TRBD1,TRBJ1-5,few,TGTGCCAGCAGTTTAGATGACTGGGACAGAAGACAGCCCCAGCATTTT,CASSLDDWDRRQPQHF
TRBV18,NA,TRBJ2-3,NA,TGTGCCAGCTCACCTAGCGTAATCACAGATACGCAGTATTTT,CASSPSVITDTQYF
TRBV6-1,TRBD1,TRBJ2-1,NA,TGTGCCAGCACATCCGGGACAGGGGTTAATGAGCAGTTCTTC,CASTSGTGVNEQFF
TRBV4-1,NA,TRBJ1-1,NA,TGCGCCAGCAGCCAAGGGGGGGTCACTGAAGCTTTCTTT,CASSQGGVTEAFF
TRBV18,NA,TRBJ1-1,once,TGTGCCAGCTCCGGGGGAGTCCTTAACACTGAAGCTTTCTTT,CASSGGVLNTEAFF
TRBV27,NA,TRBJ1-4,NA,TGTGCCAGCAGTTTCGACAGGTCTAATGAAAAACTGTTTTTT,CASSFDRSNEKLFF
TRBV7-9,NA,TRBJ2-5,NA,TGTGCCAGCACGGGTGGCAGGGCACCCCAAGAGACCCAGTACTTC,CASTGGRAPQETQYF
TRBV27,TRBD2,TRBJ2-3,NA,TGTGCCATCCGCGGGGGGGCAGAAGATACGCAGTATTTT,CAIRGGAEDTQYF
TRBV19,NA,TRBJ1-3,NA,TGTGCCAGTAGTACTCTCGGAAACACCATATATTTT,CASSTLGNTIYF
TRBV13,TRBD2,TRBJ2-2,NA,TGTGCCAGCAGCTTAGAAGCGGGGGAAGACTCTATGGCTAGCGGGAGGGGAACCGGGGAGCTGTTTTTT,CASSLEAGEDSMASGRGTGELFF
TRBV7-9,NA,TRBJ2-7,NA,TGTGCCAGCAGCTTAGATGCCCAGGGGGGAGGGCAGTACTTC,CASSLDAQGGGQYF
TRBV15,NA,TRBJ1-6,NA,TGTGCCACCAGCAGAGTTCGGAGGGATTCACCCCTCCACTTT,CATSRVRRDSPLHF
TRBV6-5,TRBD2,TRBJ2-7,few,TGTGCCAGCAGTTACGGCGCGGGAGGGCCCTACGAGCAGTACTTC,CASSYGAGGPYEQYF
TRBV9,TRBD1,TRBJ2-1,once,TGTGCCAGCAGCGCTCCCCTAGGGGGCTTCAATGAGCAGTTCTTC,CASSAPLGGFNEQFF
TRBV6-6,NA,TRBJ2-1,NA,TGTGCCAGCAAGGGCCCTACCTCGGGGGGCGGGAATGAGCAGTTCTTC,CASKGPTSGGGNEQFF
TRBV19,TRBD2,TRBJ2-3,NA,TGTGCCACCCAAGGGACTAGCGGGATTGGCACAGATACGCAGTATTTT,CATQGTSGIGTDTQYF
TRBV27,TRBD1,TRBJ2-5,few,TGTGCCAGCAGTTCCCACAGGGGCCAAGAGACCCAGTACTTC,CASSSHRGQETQYF
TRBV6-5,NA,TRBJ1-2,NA,TGTGCCAGCAGTTCTCCCCCCGGGGTTGGCTACACCTTC,CASSSPPGVGYTF
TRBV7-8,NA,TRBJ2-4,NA,TGTGCCAGCAGCTCGATGCTGCCGGGGGAAAACATTCAGTACTTC,CASSSMLPGENIQYF
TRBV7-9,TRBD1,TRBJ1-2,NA,TGTGCCAGCAGCCGGGACAGGGGGTCTGGCTACACCTTC,CASSRDRGSGYTF
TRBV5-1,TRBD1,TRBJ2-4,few,TGCGCCAGCAGTCGACAGGGGTCAAACATTCAGTACTTC,CASSRQGSNIQYF
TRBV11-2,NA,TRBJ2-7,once,TGTGCCAGCAGCCTTAGCCAGGGTTGGGACTACGAGCAGTACTTC,CASSLSQGWDYEQYF
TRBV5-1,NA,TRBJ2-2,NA,TGCGCCAGCAGCTTCACCTCTCTTGAAGGGAGCGGGGAGCTGTTTTTT,CASSFTSLEGSGELFF
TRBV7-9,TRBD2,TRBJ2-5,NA,TGTGCCAGCAGCTCCCCGGGAGGAGGAGAGACCCAGTACTTC,CASSSPGGGETQYF
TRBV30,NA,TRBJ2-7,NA,TGTGCCTGGAGAGACGACAGTTTGTCCTACGAGCAGTACTTC,CAWRDDSLSYEQYF
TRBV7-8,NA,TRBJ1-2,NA,TGTGCCAGCAGCTTAGCGCGCGCCCTAGGATTGATTGGCTACACCTTC,CASSLARALGLIGYTF
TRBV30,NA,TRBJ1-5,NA,TGTGCCTGGAGCGAGCCCGGGGGTTATCAGCCCCAGCATTTT,CAWSEPGGYQPQHF
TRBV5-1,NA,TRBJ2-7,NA,TGCGCCAGCAGCTTGGGCGAAGGGGACTACGAGCAGTACTTC,CASSLGEGDYEQYF
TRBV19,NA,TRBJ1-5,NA,TGTGCCAGTAGTCCCAGTTTGGGGGGTCACCAGCCCCAGCATTTT,CASSPSLGGHQPQHF
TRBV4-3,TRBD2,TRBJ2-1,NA,TGCGCCAGCAGCCAAGGGACTAGCGGGATACCTTACAATGAGCAGTTCTTC,CASSQGTSGIPYNEQFF
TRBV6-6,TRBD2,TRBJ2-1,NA,TGTGCCACCGGGGGGGGGTTGTACAATGAGCAGTTCTTC,CATGGGLYNEQFF
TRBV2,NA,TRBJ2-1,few,TGTGCCAGCAGTGAACAGGGCGGTTCCTACAATGAGCAGTTCTTC,CASSEQGGSYNEQFF
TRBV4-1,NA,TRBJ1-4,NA,TGCGCCAGCAGCCAAAGCAGGGTGTCAACTAATGAAAAACTGTTTTTT,CASSQSRVSTNEKLFF
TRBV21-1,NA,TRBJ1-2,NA,TGTGCCAGCAGCTCCCGGACAAGAGGAAGTGGCTACACCTTC,CASSSRTRGSGYTF
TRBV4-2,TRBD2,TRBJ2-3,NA,TGTGCCAGCAGCCAAGAGGGGCGGGAGGCAGATACGCAGTATTTT,CASSQEGREADTQYF
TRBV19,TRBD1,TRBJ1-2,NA,TGTGCCAGTAGTATGCAGGGGGCTCGAAGCGGATTCTATGGCTACACCTTC,CASSMQGARSGFYGYTF
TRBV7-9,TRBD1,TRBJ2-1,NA,TGTGCCAGCAGCCGGACAGGGATATCCTACAATGAGCAGTTCTTC,CASSRTGISYNEQFF
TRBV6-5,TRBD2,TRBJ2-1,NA,TGTGCCAGCAGTACGACTAGCGGGGGGTACAATGAGCAGTTCTTC,CASSTTSGGYNEQFF
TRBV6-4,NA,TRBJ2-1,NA,TGTGCCAGCAGTCTAGCGAGAGGCCCATACAATGAGCAGTTCTTC,CASSLARGPYNEQFF
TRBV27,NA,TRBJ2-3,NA,TGTGCCAGCAGCTCGTCGACGGACTTTAGCACAGATACGCAGTATTTT,CASSSSTDFSTDTQYF
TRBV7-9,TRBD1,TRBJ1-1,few,TGTGCCAGCAGTACCCGACAGGGAATCACTGAAGCTTTCTTT,CASSTRQGITEAFF
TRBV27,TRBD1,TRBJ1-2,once,TGTGCCAGCGGGTGGGACAGGGCGACCTACACCTTC,CASGWDRATYTF
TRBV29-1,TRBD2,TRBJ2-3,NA,TGCAGCGTTGCGAGGGGGACTAGCTGGGGAACCACAGATACGCAGTATTTT,CSVARGTSWGTTDTQYF
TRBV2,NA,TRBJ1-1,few,TGTGCCAGCAGGCCTGAAGGCCGAGGCACTGAAGCTTTCTTT,CASRPEGRGTEAFF
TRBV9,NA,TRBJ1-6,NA,TGTGCCAGCAGCAATACAGGGAGAAATTCACCCCTCCACTTT,CASSNTGRNSPLHF
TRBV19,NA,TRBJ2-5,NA,TGTGCCAGTAGCTCACGGGAAACGGCACAAGAGACCCAGTACTTC,CASSSRETAQETQYF
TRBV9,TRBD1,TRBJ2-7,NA,TGTGCCAGCAGCGTAGGGGCAGGGGGAATCTACGAGCAGTACTTC,CASSVGAGGIYEQYF
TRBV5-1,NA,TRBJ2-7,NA,TGCGCCAGCAGCTTGGGGACAACCTACGAGCAGTACTTC,CASSLGTTYEQYF